These 12 T cell receptor beta chains originate from one sample sequenced in a study of T cells in Graves' hyperthyroidism and ophthalmopathy. Amplified TCR beta CDR3 regions came from RNA transcripts. Initially, a first-round RT-PCR of the TCR CDR3 employed the HTBI primer set. TCRdb re-derived calls from the multiplex PCR reads in MiXCR, one entry per CDR3 protein. The table records roughly 510,000 distinct CDR3 sequences, 46% of them present only once. The sequencing input was peripheral blood or thyroid tissue (not recorded which). These receptors originate from an adult woman with Graves' disease, either hyperthyroidism or ophthalmopathy (not recorded which).

This chain uses TRBV7-9 with TRBJ2-7, with 7 bases identical to TRBD1. The CDR3 loop spans 15 amino acids. V trimming: 5 bases; J trimming: 1 base; junction bases outside the gene matches: 8. Germline values: CDR1 SEHNR, CDR2 FQNEAQ (reference sequence). The CDR3 here is CASSPQGRTSYEQYF. The CDR3 DNA sequence: TGTGCCAGCAGCCCACAGGGGCGGACTTCCTACGAGCAGTACTTC.

The chain has TRBV7-8 and TRBJ2-1; the match to TRBD2 covers 12 bases. CDR1 is SGHVS and CDR2 is FQNEAQ in the germline V gene. The CDR3 is 15 amino acids. V lost 5 bases, J lost 16 bases, and 15 bases stayed unmatched. The CDR3 bases are TGTGCCAGCAGCCCCCCTGGGGGACTAGCGGGCCGATATTTCTTC. Amino acids: CASSPPGGLAGRYFF.

With respect to this clonotype: The DNA is left out, because the CDR3 cannot be placed on it with certainty; the CDR3 is given as TCRdb lists it. CDR3 loop: CSAYFCATKQGPNYGYTF. The rearrangement joins TRBV20-1 to TRBJ1-2; the DNA was not used to check the table's D call, TRBD1. Counting both end residues, the CDR3 totals 18 amino acids. Germline V gives CDR1 DFQATT, CDR2 SNEGSKA (reference sequence).

This clonotype occurred a few times. The chain carries TRBV28 and TRBJ1-1; D is ambiguous. Germline-derived CDR1 and CDR2 are MDHEN and SYDVKM. Trimming removed 3 bases at V and 4 bases at J, with 12 bases between. The CDR3 is 14 residues long. CDR3 sequence: CASSFYGEGTEAFF. The DNA of the CDR3 is TGTGCCAGCAGTTTCTACGGGGAGGGCACTGAAGCTTTCTTT.

There are many counts of this clonotype. The chain combines TRBV7-2 with TRBJ1-2; possibly TRBD1 for D (5 bases). Trimming stripped 2 bases from V and 7 bases from J, with 17 bases between. Germline V lookup: CDR1 SGHTA, CDR2 FQGNSA. The CDR3 extends over 15 amino acids. DNA for the CDR3: TGTGCCAGCAGCTTAATCGGATTGGGGCCTCCTGGCTACACCTTC. Encoded protein: CASSLIGLGPPGYTF.

This clonotype was found many times. The V and J genes are TRBV6-1 and TRBJ1-5, with a possible D match to TRBD1 (6 bases). CDR1 is MNHNS, CDR2 SASEGT, per germline. Trimming cost V 8 bases and J 2 bases, with 13 bases left between them. The CDR3 sequence is 14 residues long. The CDR3 sequence: CASAQGQGNQPQHF. The CDR3 DNA reads TGTGCCAGCGCTCAGGGACAAGGCAATCAGCCCCAGCATTTT.

This rearrangement joins TRBV7-9 to TRBJ2-2; tentative D call: TRBD2 (6 bases). Trimming took off 3 bases at V and 7 bases at J, with 12 bases between the two ends. CDR3 length: 14 amino acids. Germline values: CDR1 SEHNR, CDR2 FQNEAQ (reference sequence). The CDR3 reads CASSLTGENGELFF. The CDR3 region has the DNA TGTGCCAGCAGCTTGACGGGAGAGAACGGGGAGCTGTTTTTT.

The chain recombines TRBV7-8 with TRBJ2-7; 9 bases are a match to TRBD1. The CDR3 spans 17 residues. V trimming: 0 bases; J trimming: 4 bases; junction bases outside the gene matches: 10. Germline V gene lookup returns CDR1 SGHVS and CDR2 FQNEAQ. The CDR3 DNA reads TGTGCCAGCAGCTTAGCAAGACCGACAGGGGGACAATACGAGCAGTACTTC. This gives the protein CASSLARPTGGQYEQYF.

The chain has TRBV7-6 and TRBJ1-6, with D possibly TRBD1 on 6 matching bases. With 5 bases removed from V and 10 bases from J, the gap between germline ends came to 12 bases. The CDR3 covers 13 residues. Germline loops: CDR1 SGHVS, CDR2 FNYEAQ. The CDR3 nucleotides read TGTGCCAGCAGCCCAACAAGGGGGTCACCCCTCCACTTT. This encodes CASSPTRGSPLHF. The full variable domain, in which reference TRBV7-6 and TRBJ1-6 provide the parts outside the CDR3, is GAGVSQSPRYKVTKRGQDVALRCDPISGHVSLYWYRQALGQGPEFLTYFNYEAQQDKSGLPNDRFSAERPEGSISTLTIQRTEQRDSAMYRCASSPTRGSPLHFGNGTRLTVT.

The chain is built from TRBV2 and TRBJ2-2; D may be TRBD1 (6 bases). Trimming removed 2 bases from V and 0 bases from J, with 7 bases in between. CDR3 length: 15 residues. Per germline, CDR1 SNHLY and CDR2 FYNNEI. The CDR3 spells CASSEQGTNTGELFF. DNA of the CDR3: TGTGCCAGCAGTGAACAGGGGACGAACACCGGGGAGCTGTTTTTT.

There are many counts of this clonotype. The chain recombines TRBV20-1 with TRBJ1-1; possible D gene TRBD1, 5 bases. CDR1 and CDR2 from the germline V gene are DFQATT and SNEGSKA (reference sequence). The CDR3 consists of 15 residues. Trimming left V 6 bases short and J 3 bases short, with 20 bases between. CDR3 loop: CSARRGRGRHTEAFF. The CDR3 DNA is TGCAGTGCGCGACGAGGGAGGGGAAGGCACACTGAAGCTTTCTTT.

This clonotype occurred once. J is TRBJ2-7 and V is TRBV11-2; D unclear. The CDR3 runs 12 residues. The germline V gene has CDR1 SGHAT and CDR2 FQNNGV. V lost 6 bases to trimming and J lost 7 bases, with 13 bases between them. The chain's CDR3 is CASSEISLEQYF. CDR3 bases: TGTGCCAGCAGTGAGATATCCCTTGAGCAGTACTTC.